The 17 T cell receptor beta chains given below trace back to one sample, sequenced in a study of cytomegalovirus exposure and HLA in healthy donors. This PCR relied on a set of 60 Vbeta primers and 13 Jbeta primers. Assay: immunoSEQ multiplex PCR; the TCRdb copy retains only in-frame clones and omits some. The data contain approximately 130,000 clones, 70% to 80% of them singletons. The sample was PBMCs. Receptors were obtained from a young man in good health and CMV-seronegative.

For the CDR3, the DNA is TGTGCCAGCTCACCACGGGCAGGGTCCCAGAACACTGAAGCTTTCTTT. It yields the protein CASSPRAGSQNTEAFF. The chain combines TRBV18 with TRBJ1-1, with D possibly TRBD1 on 5 matching bases. This CDR3 comprises 16 residues. CDR1 and CDR2 from the germline V gene are KGHSH and LQKENI. V was trimmed by 1 base and J by 1 base, leaving 13 bases between them.

The rearrangement links TRBV5-1 to TRBJ1-4; 11 bases line up with TRBD1. This CDR3 is 15 amino acids long. Germline CDR1 reads SGHRS; CDR2 reads YFSETQ. After removal of 6 bases from V and 8 bases from J, the junction contained 9 bases not matched to a gene. The CDR3 DNA reads as TGCGCCAGCACCATTGGTAGGACAGGGGGCGAAAAACTGTTTTTT. Translating gives CASTIGRTGGEKLFF. The whole variable domain, filled in from reference TRBV5-1 and TRBJ1-4, reads KAGVTQTPRYLIKTRGQQVTLSCSPISGHRSVSWYQQTPGQGLQFLFEYFSETQRNKGNFPGRFSGRQFSNSRSEMNVSTLELGDSALYLCASTIGRTGGEKLFFGSGTQLSVL.

In DNA, the CDR3 is TGTGCCAGCAGTCGATCTAGCGAGGGGCAAGAGACCCAGTACTTC. Protein sequence: CASSRSSEGQETQYF. The chain combines TRBV6-4 with TRBJ2-5; possibly TRBD2 for D (6 bases). The CDR3 covers 15 residues. Germline assignment: CDR1 MRHNA and CDR2 SNTAGT. Trimming removed 5 bases at V and 2 bases at J, with 15 bases between.

This chain links TRBV28 with TRBJ1-1, with D perhaps matching TRBD1 (5 bases). This CDR3 comprises 14 residues. The germline gives CDR1 MDHEN, CDR2 SYDVKM. The V gene lost 6 bases and the J gene lost 0 bases, with 11 bases spanning the gap. The CDR3 coding sequence is TGTGCCAGCAGCTCAGGGATATTGAACACTGAAGCTTTCTTT. It translates to CASSSGILNTEAFF.

With respect to this clone: The sample carries other DNA sequences with the same CDR3. V gene TRBV9 combines with J gene TRBJ2-7, with D possibly matching TRBD1 (6 bases). V was trimmed by 2 bases and J by 1 base, leaving 10 bases between them. The CDR3 length is 14 residues. Germline V gene lookup returns CDR1 SGDLS and CDR2 YYNGEE. CDR3 loop: CASSVQGSSYEQYF. CDR3 nucleotides: TGTGCCAGCAGCGTCCAGGGGAGTTCCTACGAGCAGTACTTC. The entire variable domain, with the rest obtained from reference TRBV9 and TRBJ2-7, is as follows: DSGVTQTPKHLITATGQRVTLRCSPRSGDLSVYWYQQSLDQGLQFLIQYYNGEERAKGNILERFSAQQFPDLHSELNLSSLELGDSALYFCASSVQGSSYEQYFGPGTRLTVT.

The CDR3 protein is CASSSLGQGSYNEQFF. The CDR3 DNA reads as TGTGCCAGCAGCTCCCTGGGACAGGGCTCCTACAATGAGCAGTTCTTC. The chain links TRBV11-2 to TRBJ2-1, with 9 bases lining up with TRBD1. After removal of 4 bases from V and 0 bases from J, the junction contained 4 bases not matched to a gene. The germline CDR1 and CDR2 sequences are SGHAT and FQNNGV. CDR3 size: 16 residues.

V and J are TRBV4-1 and TRBJ2-5, with 7 bases identical to TRBD2. The CDR3 spans 16 residues. Per germline, CDR1 MGHRA and CDR2 YSYEKL. After removal of 1 base from V and 1 base from J, the junction contained 6 bases not matched to a gene. The CDR3 reads CASSQGWTGGQETQYF. CDR3 DNA: TGCGCCAGCAGCCAAGGCTGGACGGGGGGCCAAGAGACCCAGTACTTC.

CDR3 loop: CASSQATGMNTDTQYF. CDR3 coding DNA: TGTGCCAGCAGCCAAGCGACGGGGATGAACACAGATACGCAGTATTTT. The J gene is TRBJ2-3, the V gene TRBV4-2, with a weak D call TRBD2 (5 bases). This CDR3 spans 16 amino acids. In germline, CDR1 is LGHNA, CDR2 YNFKEQ. V lost 1 base to trimming and J lost 2 bases, with 13 bases between them.

This rearrangement joins TRBV30 to TRBJ1-5, with D uncertain. Trimming left V 1 base short and J 0 bases short, with 7 bases between. From germline, CDR1 is GTSNPN and CDR2 SVGIG (reference sequence). The CDR3 sequence is 14 residues long. The CDR3 DNA reads as TGTGCCTGGAGTGGAGGGATTAGCAATCAGCCCCAGCATTTT. Its protein is CAWSGGISNQPQHF.

The chain has TRBV29-1 and TRBJ1-1; TRBD1 matches 8 bases. The CDR3 covers 12 residues. CDR1 and CDR2 from the germline V gene are SQVTM and ANQGSEA. The V and J ends lost 6 bases and 5 bases, in that order; junction bases with no gene match: 5. CDR3 in DNA: TGCAGCGTAAAAAGACAGGGGACTGAAGCTTTCTTT. Translated, it gives CSVKRQGTEAFF.

CDR3 sequence (DNA): TGCGCCAGCAGCCAGGGAGGACGGTCCTCTGAAGCTTTCTTT. Its protein is CASSQGGRSSEAFF. The genes are TRBV4-1 and TRBJ1-1; no definite D call. V gave up 3 bases and J gave up 6 bases, with 14 bases separating them. CDR1 is MGHRA and CDR2 is YSYEKL in the germline V gene. This CDR3 has 14 amino acids.

The chain couples TRBV6-4 to TRBJ2-3, with TRBD2 matching over 7 bases. J gave up 1 base and V 4 bases, and 5 bases lay outside the gene matches. This CDR3 contains 15 residues. Germline V gene sequence: CDR1 MRHNA, CDR2 SNTAGT. The CDR3 DNA sequence: TGTGCCAGCAGTGTTGGCGGGGGTGGCACAGATACGCAGTATTTT. Translating gives CASSVGGGGTDTQYF.

There are a few counts of this clone. The chain couples TRBV11-2 to TRBJ2-4; D call uncertain. V gave up 5 bases and J gave up 0 bases, with 8 bases separating them. Germline CDR1 SGHAT, CDR2 FQNNGV. There are 14 residues in the CDR3. The chain's CDR3 is CASSLSLAKNIQYF. The CDR3 DNA follows: TGTGCCAGCAGCCTTTCGTTAGCCAAAAACATTCAGTACTTC.

V usage is TRBV27 and J usage is TRBJ1-1, with D perhaps TRBD1 (6 bases). Per the germline V gene, CDR1 is MNHEY and CDR2 is SMNVEV (reference sequence). This CDR3 has 14 residues. The V end lost 10 bases, the J end lost 0 bases, and 15 bases lay between the germline ends. CDR3 bases: TGTGCCACCTCCCGGGACAACATGAACACTGAAGCTTTCTTT. Amino acid sequence: CATSRDNMNTEAFF.

This clone has more than one count but fewer than ten. At one end, the junction sequence differs from germline, possibly due to a read error. CDR3 sequence: CASSLNRDSPLNF. The CDR3 coding sequence is TGCGCCAGCAGCTTGAACCGGGACAGCCCTTTGAACTTC. The V and J genes are TRBV5-1 and TRBJ2-7, with TRBD1 matching over 7 bases. The CDR3 consists of 13 residues. The germline V gene encodes CDR1 SGHRS and CDR2 YFSETQ.

The genes are TRBV10-3 and TRBJ2-6, with TRBD1 identical over 8 bases. Trimming removed 5 bases from V and 0 bases from J; junction bases left unmatched: 0. Per the germline V gene, CDR1 is ENHRY and CDR2 is SYGVKD. The CDR3 spans 15 residues. The CDR3 here is CAISTGGSGANVLTF. As DNA, the CDR3 is TGTGCCATCAGTACAGGGGGCTCTGGGGCCAACGTCCTGACTTTC.

The chain is built from TRBV7-3 and TRBJ2-1; D is possibly TRBD1 (6 bases). The germline V gene has CDR1 SGHTA and CDR2 FQGTGA. The CDR3 runs 13 residues. Trimming took 2 bases from V and 10 from J, leaving 12 bases between them. DNA of the CDR3: TGTGCCAGCAGCTTACTACAGGGCGGGGAGCAGTTCTTC. It encodes CASSLLQGGEQFF.